Listed here are 20 T cell receptor beta chains from one sample, sequenced in a study of blood T cells in healthy people across ages. PCR was performed a second time for about 7 to 12 cycles using a sample-barcoded 5' primer and a J-beta primer mix. TCRdb reprocessed the 5' RACE reads with MiXCR, giving one entry per CDR3 protein. The sample holds fewer than 1,200,000 distinct CDR3 sequences, about 23% seen once. A further study also used this sample, focusing on T cells of mothers and their children.

The specimen sequenced was blood. The receptors derive from a girl aged 2 to 9 in good health.

Only a few counts were recorded for this clonotype. The rearrangement joins TRBV29-1 to TRBJ2-5; 7 bases are a match to TRBD1. Trimming at V came to 4 bases and at J to 4 bases, leaving 3 bases not matched to a gene. Germline CDR1 SQVTM, CDR2 ANQGSEA. The CDR3 has 12 amino acids. This chain's CDR3 is CSVGQGRETQYF. The CDR3 nucleotides read TGCAGCGTTGGACAGGGTCGAGAGACCCAGTACTTC.

The chain is built from TRBV29-1 and TRBJ2-3, with D hard to call. CDR3 length: 13 residues. Deletions cut 6 bases from V and 0 bases from J, with 10 bases between. CDR1 and CDR2 (germline): SQVTM, ANQGSEA. For the CDR3, the DNA is TGCAGCGTCGAGAAGGACAGCACAGATACGCAGTATTTT. Translating it yields CSVEKDSTDTQYF.

This clonotype was recorded a few times. The J gene is TRBJ2-7, the V gene TRBV10-2; D is unresolved. V lost 7 bases and J 3 bases, leaving 13 bases between the germline ends. Germline assignment: CDR1 WSHSY and CDR2 SAAADI. The CDR3 has 13 residues. DNA for the CDR3: TGCGCCAGCAACCCGGGCTTCAGCTACGAGCAGTACTTC. It translates to CASNPGFSYEQYF.

This clonotype was seen more than once but under ten times. The rearrangement links TRBV27 to TRBJ2-5, with D possibly matching TRBD2 (5 bases). The J call may be incorrect, as the DNA end agrees better with TRBJ2-7. The CDR3 is 13 amino acids. In germline, CDR1 is MNHEY, CDR2 SMNVEV (reference sequence). DNA of the CDR3: TGTGCCAGCAGCATGACTACCGGCTACGAGCAGTACTTC. It codes for CASSMTTGYEQYF.

This clonotype occurred a few times. The chain has TRBV12-5 and TRBJ2-1; TRBD2 agrees at 8 bases. V was clipped by 1 base and J by 7 bases; unmatched bases: 0. The CDR3 has 13 residues. Germline V lookup: CDR1 LGHNT, CDR2 FRNRAP. DNA for the CDR3: TGTGCTAGTGGTTTGGGCGGGGGGAATGAGCAGTTCTTC. Protein: CASGLGGGNEQFF.

This clonotype was recorded a few times. This chain links TRBV6-5 with TRBJ2-3, with D hard to call. This CDR3 comprises 14 residues. The germline CDR1 and CDR2 sequences are MNHEY and SVGAGI. The V end lost 6 bases, the J end lost 13 bases, and 23 bases lay between the germline ends. The CDR3 region is CASSESGPSLAKYF. In DNA form, the CDR3 reads TGTGCCAGCAGCGAGAGTGGCCCGAGTCTGGCAAAGTATTTT.

This clonotype was seen a handful of times. This rearrangement joins TRBV19 to TRBJ2-7; 8 bases match TRBD1. Trimming at V came to 5 bases and at J to 8 bases, leaving 14 bases not matched to a gene. The CDR3 has 15 residues. Germline CDR1 reads LNHDA; CDR2 reads SQIVND (reference sequence). Here the CDR3 DNA reads TGTGCCAGTAGTGTTCCCGGGACAGGTTTCATCCAGCAGTACTTC. Translating it yields CASSVPGTGFIQQYF. The full variable domain, with the rest looked up from reference TRBV19 and TRBJ2-7, is DGGITQSPKYLFRKEGQNVTLSCEQNLNHDAMYWYRQDPGQGLRLIYYSQIVNDFQKGDIAEGYSVSREKKESFPLTVTSAQKNPTAFYLCASSVPGTGFIQQYFGPGTRLTVT.

V and J are TRBV11-2 and TRBJ1-1; D unclear. The CDR3 is 13 residues long. The V gene's germline CDR1 is SGHAT and CDR2 FQNNGV. V gave up 7 bases and J gave up 4 bases, with 13 bases separating them. CDR3 residues: CASTPHRLTEAFF. In DNA, the CDR3 is TGTGCCAGCACCCCACACCGACTCACTGAAGCTTTCTTT.

This clonotype was picked up a small number of times. The rearrangement links TRBV12-3 or TRBV12-4 to TRBJ1-2; maybe TRBD1 (5 bases). The CDR3 extends over 14 amino acids. Trimming took 6 bases from V and 4 from J, leaving 15 bases between them. CDR3 region: CASSRGVQGYGYTF. The CDR3 bases are TGTGCCAGCAGCCGAGGGGTTCAGGGCTATGGCTACACCTTC.

This clonotype has just a few counts. The V and J genes are TRBV15 and TRBJ2-5, with 10 bases lining up with TRBD2. V lost 5 bases and J lost 4; bases outside the gene matches: 4. The CDR3 sequence is 14 residues long. Germline CDR1 LNHNV, CDR2 YYDKDF (reference sequence). The CDR3 DNA sequence: TGTGCCACCAGCGGCAGACTAGCGGGAGAGACCCAGTACTTC. Its protein is CATSGRLAGETQYF.

This chain uses TRBV7-6 with TRBJ1-3, with TRBD1 matching over 8 bases. The CDR3 extends over 15 amino acids. J lost 4 bases, V lost 5 bases, and 7 bases had no gene match. In germline, CDR1 is SGHVS, CDR2 FNYEAQ. The CDR3 protein is CASSPGQGKGNTIYF. Written as DNA, the CDR3 is TGTGCCAGCAGCCCAGGACAGGGAAAGGGAAACACCATATATTTT.

The chain uses TRBV25-1 and TRBJ2-3; perhaps D is TRBD1 or TRBD2 (6 bases each). V was trimmed by 7 bases and J by 1 base, leaving 9 bases between them. Germline CDR1 MGHDK, CDR2 SYGVNS. The CDR3 covers 13 residues. The DNA of the CDR3 is TGTGCCAGCATGAGGGGGGGCACAGATACGCAGTATTTT. This translates into CASMRGGTDTQYF.

The J gene is TRBJ2-7, the V gene TRBV29-1, with 7 bases identical to TRBD1. J was trimmed by 2 bases and V by 5 bases; bases with no gene match: 6. CDR3 length: 13 amino acids. Germline lookup yields CDR1 SQVTM and CDR2 ANQGSEA. The DNA of the CDR3 is TGCAGCGTTTCCCCCGACAGGGCCTACGAGCAGTACTTC. Translation: CSVSPDRAYEQYF.

The gene calls are TRBV7-3 and TRBJ2-1; TRBD2 matches at 7 bases. Germline V lookup: CDR1 SGHTA, CDR2 FQGTGA. The CDR3 contains 16 residues. Trimming at V came to 1 base and at J to 1 base, leaving 4 bases not matched to a gene. For the CDR3, the DNA is TGTGCCAGCAGCTTAAGGGGCGGGAGTTCCTACAATGAGCAGTTCTTC. Protein sequence: CASSLRGGSSYNEQFF.

The chain is built from TRBV12-3 or TRBV12-4 and TRBJ2-1; 13 nucleotides match TRBD2. CDR3 length: 15 amino acids. Losses at the gene ends were 3 bases for V and 9 bases for J; bases not matched to a gene: 5. The CDR3 coding sequence is TGTGCCAGCAGTTTTCAACTAGCGGGAGGGCGTGAGCAGTTCTTC. Amino acid sequence: CASSFQLAGGREQFF.

This clonotype came up a few times. This chain links TRBV29-1 with TRBJ2-5, with unresolved D. The J call is uncertain, as TRBJ2-1 better fits the DNA end. Germline V gene lookup returns CDR1 SQVTM and CDR2 ANQGSEA. The CDR3 has 10 residues. CDR3 loop: CSARLGEQFF. CDR3 coding DNA: TGCAGCGCTAGACTTGGGGAGCAGTTCTTC.

The rearrangement joins TRBV9 to TRBJ2-5, with 10 bases that match TRBD2. There are 17 residues in the CDR3. Germline V gene data show CDR1 as SGDLS and CDR2 as YYNGEE. Trimming at V came to 0 bases and at J to 2 bases, leaving 7 bases not matched to a gene. CDR3 sequence reads: CASSVAASGGGQETQYF. As DNA, the CDR3 is TGTGCCAGCAGCGTAGCAGCTAGCGGGGGTGGTCAAGAGACCCAGTACTTC. Together with reference TRBV9 and TRBJ2-5, the CDR3 gives the full variable domain: DSGVTQTPKHLITATGQRVTLRCSPRSGDLSVYWYQQSLDQGLQFLIQYYNGEERAKGNILERFSAQQFPDLHSELNLSSLELGDSALYFCASSVAASGGGQETQYFGPGTRLLVL.

This clonotype was detected a few times. A much larger clone differs from this one at a single base, so this may be a read error. The V and J genes are TRBV28 and TRBJ2-5; D gene unclear. The J call may be mistaken, given a closer DNA end match to TRBJ2-7. CDR1 and CDR2 from the germline V gene are MDHEN and SYDVKM. This CDR3 contains 16 residues. The CDR3 loop reads CASIERVGPVPYEQYF. CDR3 nucleotide sequence: TGTGCCAGCATAGAGCGAGTTGGCCCCGTTCCTTACGAGCAGTACTTC.

In this sample, this clonotype turned up a few times. The chain carries TRBV7-3 and TRBJ2-3; 14 nucleotides match TRBD2. Germline CDR1 SGHTA, CDR2 FQGTGA. CDR3 length equals 16 residues. The junction had 1 base not matched to a gene; V was cut back by 1 base and J by 4 bases. CDR3 sequence: CASSLRGLAGADTQYF. In DNA, the CDR3 is TGTGCCAGCAGCTTAAGGGGACTAGCGGGGGCAGATACGCAGTATTTT. Based on the CDR3 plus reference TRBV7-3 and TRBJ2-3, the full variable domain is GAGVSQTPSNKVTEKGKYVELRCDPISGHTALYWYRQSLGQGPEFLIYFQGTGAADDSGLPNDRFFAVRPEGSVSTLKIQRTERGDSAVYLCASSLRGLAGADTQYFGPGTRLTVL.

The chain combines TRBV5-1 with TRBJ2-1; D possibly matches TRBD1 or TRBD2 (5 bases each). This CDR3 contains 14 residues. Germline V gives CDR1 SGHRS, CDR2 YFSETQ. The ends were cut back, 1 base at V and 10 bases at J, with 15 bases in the middle. CDR3 DNA sequence: TGCGCCAGCAGCTTGACCCCCGGGGCTACCGAGCAGTTCTTC. Its translation: CASSLTPGATEQFF.